This TCR beta chain comes out of a study of identical twins. Regarding the study as a whole: Zero-insertion findings could be partly confounded by invariant cells (MAIT and iNKT cells). In cord blood, abundant beta clonotypes had fewer insertions; memory showed no trend.

Everyone who donated was a healthy Caucasian. From germline, CDR1 is LGHDT and CDR2 YNNKEL (reference sequence). The trim removed 5 bases at V and 6 bases at J, leaving 14 bases unmatched. CDR3 length: 16 residues. As to this clonotype: Its specificity is not known.

After template switching added a universal primer site, the resulting cDNA carried unique molecular identifiers. A single record per CDR3 protein comes from TCRdb applying MiXCR to the 5' RACE reads. This table has under 20,000 distinct CDR3 sequences, around 70% appearing once. The specimen was memory (CD45RO+) T cells sorted from blood. This TCR was recovered from a woman between 18 and 29 years old in good health. This table probably holds off-target reads from a library built for another chain. The V and J genes are TRBV3-1 and TRBJ1-1; 8 bases line up with TRBD1. DNA for the CDR3: TGTGCCAGCAGCACGCGGAGGACAGGGCGGTTCGCTGAAGCTTTCTTT. Translated, it gives CASSTRRTGRFAEAFF.